These 4 T cell receptor beta chains were sequenced from one sample in a study of identical twins. TCRdb re-analysed the 5' RACE reads in MiXCR, keeping a single row per CDR3 protein. The sample shows around 530,000 distinct CDR3 sequences, roughly 15% of them seen only once. This sample also belongs to another study, concerning yellow fever vaccine responses in identical twins.

What was sequenced was CD4+ T cells sorted from blood. These receptors originate from a woman aged 18-29 years in good health.

The V gene is TRBV5-1, the J gene TRBJ1-1, with D uncertain. Per germline, CDR1 SGHRS and CDR2 YFSETQ. Between the trimmed V and J ends, which lost 0 bases and 4 bases, there was a span of 16 bases. The CDR3 totals 16 residues. The DNA of the CDR3 is TGCGCCAGCAGCTTGGGCAGGCAAACTCCACCCACTGAAGCTTTCTTT. Translation gives CASSLGRQTPPTEAFF.

CDR3 sequence: CASSHGTDGTDTQYF. The CDR3 region has the DNA TGTGCCAGCAGCCACGGGACAGACGGCACAGATACGCAGTATTTT. The V and J genes are TRBV3-1 and TRBJ2-3; 7 nucleotides line up with TRBD1. Germline V gene sequence: CDR1 LGHDT, CDR2 YNNKEL (reference sequence). V gave up 3 bases and J gave up 1 base; unmatched junction bases: 4. There are 15 residues in the CDR3.

This clonotype occurred a few times. The gene calls are TRBV19 and TRBJ2-1, with TRBD1 as a possible D gene (5 bases). This CDR3 has 14 amino acids. V was cut by 7 bases and J by 5 bases, with 15 bases left in between. Per germline, CDR1 LNHDA and CDR2 SQIVND (reference sequence). CDR3 amino acids: CASTVPGSNNEQFF. CDR3 nucleotides: TGTGCCAGTACCGTCCCAGGGTCCAACAATGAGCAGTTCTTC.

The chain has TRBV18 and TRBJ2-5; D possibly corresponds to TRBD2 (5 bases). The V gene lost 2 bases and the J gene lost 5 bases, with 15 bases spanning the gap. Germline V gene sequence: CDR1 KGHSH, CDR2 LQKENI. The CDR3 loop spans 15 amino acids. The CDR3 is CASSPVGDVRETQYF. CDR3 in DNA: TGTGCCAGCTCACCAGTCGGGGATGTCCGGGAGACCCAGTACTTC. The variable domain in full, with the rest retrieved from reference TRBV18 and TRBJ2-5, is NAGVMQNPRHLVRRRGQEARLRCSPMKGHSHVYWYRQLPEEGLKFMVYLQKENIIDESGMPKERFSAEFPKEGPSILRIQQVVRGDSAAYFCASSPVGDVRETQYFGPGTRLLVL.